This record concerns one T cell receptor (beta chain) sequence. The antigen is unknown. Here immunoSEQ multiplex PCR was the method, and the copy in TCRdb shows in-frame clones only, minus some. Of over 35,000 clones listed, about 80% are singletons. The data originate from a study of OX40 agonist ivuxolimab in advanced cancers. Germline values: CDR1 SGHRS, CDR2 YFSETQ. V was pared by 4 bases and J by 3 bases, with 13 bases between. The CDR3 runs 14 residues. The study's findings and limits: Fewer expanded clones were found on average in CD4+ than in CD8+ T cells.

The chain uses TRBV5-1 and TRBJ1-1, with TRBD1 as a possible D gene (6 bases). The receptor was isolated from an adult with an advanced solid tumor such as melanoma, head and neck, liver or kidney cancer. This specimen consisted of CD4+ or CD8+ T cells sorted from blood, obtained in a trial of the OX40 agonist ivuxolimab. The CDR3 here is CASSQGHHDTEAFF. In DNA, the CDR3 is TGCGCCAGCAGCCAGGGACACCACGACACTGAAGCTTTCTTT.